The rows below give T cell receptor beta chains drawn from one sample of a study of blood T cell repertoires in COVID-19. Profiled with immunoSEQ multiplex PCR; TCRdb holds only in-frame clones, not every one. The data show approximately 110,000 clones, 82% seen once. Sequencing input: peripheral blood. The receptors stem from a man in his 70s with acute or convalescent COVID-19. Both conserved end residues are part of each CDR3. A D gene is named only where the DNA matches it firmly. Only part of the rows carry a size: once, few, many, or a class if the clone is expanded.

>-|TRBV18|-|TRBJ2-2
TGTGCCAGCTCACCACCGACGGGGTCCAACACCGGGGAGCTGTTTTTT
CASSPPTGSNTGELFF
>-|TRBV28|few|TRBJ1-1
TGTGCCAGCAGTTTATCCGAGAAAGCTTTCTTT
CASSLSEKAFF
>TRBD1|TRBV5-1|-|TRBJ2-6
TGCGCCAGCACCACTAACTCGGACAGGGCTGGTTCTGGGGCCAACGTCCTGACTTTC
CASTTNSDRAGSGANVLTF
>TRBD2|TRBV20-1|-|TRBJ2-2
TGCAGTGCTAGTCCCTTTAGCGGGAGCGTCTTCGGGGAGCTGTTTTTT
CSASPFSGSVFGELFF
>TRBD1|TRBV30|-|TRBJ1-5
TGTGCCTGGAGTGTAAAAGACAGGGGGCGTCAGCCCCAGCATTTT
CAWSVKDRGRQPQHF
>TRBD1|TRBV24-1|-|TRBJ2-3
TGTGCCACCAGTGATCCGGACAGGGCCACAGATACGCAGTATTTT
CATSDPDRATDTQYF
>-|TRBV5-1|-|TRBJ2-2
TGCGCCAGCAGCTTGGGCCTAGCTGACACCGGGGAGCTGTTTTTT
CASSLGLADTGELFF
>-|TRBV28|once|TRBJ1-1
TGTGCCAGCACCCGGCAGTACAGCCCAAACACTGAAGCTTTCTTT
CASTRQYSPNTEAFF
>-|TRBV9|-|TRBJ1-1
TGTGCCAGCAGCGTAGGCCTCGTCGGTGGCACTGAAGCTTTCTTT
CASSVGLVGGTEAFF
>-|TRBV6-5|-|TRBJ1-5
TGTGCCAGCAGTTACTCCGCGGGGTCGGGTCAGCCCCAGCATTTT
CASSYSAGSGQPQHF
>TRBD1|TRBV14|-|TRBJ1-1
TGTGCCAGCAGCCAAGGCTCACAGGGGCGCACTGAAGCTTTCTTT
CASSQGSQGRTEAFF
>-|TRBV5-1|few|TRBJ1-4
TGCGCCAGCAGCTTGCCGTCGGGGGAAAAACTGTTTTTT
CASSLPSGEKLFF
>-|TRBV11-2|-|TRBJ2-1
TGTGCCAGCAGCTTATCCGACTCCGGCTTCAATGAGCAGTTCTTC
CASSLSDSGFNEQFF
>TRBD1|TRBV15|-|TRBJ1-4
TGTGCCACCAGCAGAGATCAGACAGGGGTTAATGAAAAACTGTTTTTT
CATSRDQTGVNEKLFF
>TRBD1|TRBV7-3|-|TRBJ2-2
TGTGCCAGCAGGATAGGGGGCGCCGGCACCGGGGAGCTGTTTTTT
CASRIGGAGTGELFF
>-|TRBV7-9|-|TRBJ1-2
TGTGCCAGCAGCCCCGGCCAGGGGCCCTATGGCTACACCTTC
CASSPGQGPYGYTF
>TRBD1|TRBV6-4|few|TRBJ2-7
TGTGCCAGCAGACGAGCCGGGACAGGCCCCTACGAGCAGTACTTC
CASRRAGTGPYEQYF
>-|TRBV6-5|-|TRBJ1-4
TGTGCCAGCAGTTATACCTTAGAGGGTTACGGTGAAAAACTGTTTTTT
CASSYTLEGYGEKLFF
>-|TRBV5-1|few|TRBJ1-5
TGCGCCAGCAGCTTGGGTGGGGAGTTAAATCAGCCCCAGCATTTT
CASSLGGELNQPQHF
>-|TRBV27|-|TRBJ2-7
TGTGCCAGCAGACTAGCTCGCTCCTACGAGCAGTACTTC
CASRLARSYEQYF
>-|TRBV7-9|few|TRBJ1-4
TGTGCCAGCAGCTTTAGGGCGAGACAGAATGAAAAACTGTTTTTT
CASSFRARQNEKLFF
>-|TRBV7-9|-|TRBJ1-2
TGTGCCAGCAGCTTTGGGGCAGACTATGGCTACACCTTC
CASSFGADYGYTF
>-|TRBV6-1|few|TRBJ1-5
TGTGCCAGCAGTGAAGGAGCACTTGTCGGTCAGCCCCAGCATTTT
CASSEGALVGQPQHF
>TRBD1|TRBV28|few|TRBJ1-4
TGTGCCAGCAGTTTGGAGGGGACAGGTAAGCCTAAACTGTTTTTT
CASSLEGTGKPKLFF
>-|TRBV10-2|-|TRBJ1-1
TGCGCCAGCAGCCAGGGAGGAGGGAAAACTGAAGCTTTCTTT
CASSQGGGKTEAFF
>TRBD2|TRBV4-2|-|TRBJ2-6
TGTGCCAGCAGCCAAGAGTACGCGGCTAGCGGGAGCCCCGATTTAAGCTCTGGGGCCAACGTCCTGACTTTC
CASSQEYAASGSPDLSSGANVLTF
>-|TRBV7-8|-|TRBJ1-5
TGTGCCAGCAGCTTTCGACAGGGCAATCAGCCCCAGCATTTT
CASSFRQGNQPQHF
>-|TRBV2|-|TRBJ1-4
TGTGCCAGCAGTGAGGGGGGGGTGACTAATGAAAAACTGTTTTTT
CASSEGGVTNEKLFF
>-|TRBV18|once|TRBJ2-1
TGTGCCAGCTCACAGGGCAGGGAGGCCTACAATGAGCAGTTCTTC
CASSQGREAYNEQFF
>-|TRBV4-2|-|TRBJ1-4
TGTGCCAGCAGCCAAGATGAAGGGGCCGCTAATGAAAAACTGTTTTTT
CASSQDEGAANEKLFF
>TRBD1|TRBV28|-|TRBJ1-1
TGTGCCAGCAGTATTAGGACAGGGCGCACTGAAGCTTTCTTT
CASSIRTGRTEAFF